Sequencing of this T cell receptor beta chain was carried out in a study of blood T cell repertoires in COVID-19. About the research overall: Acute and convalescent COVID-19 specimens originated in the United States, Italy and Spain. Sources were T cells, B-cell-depleted T cells, or PBMCs; the material itself was cDNA or gDNA.

The CDR3 contains 17 residues. The V end was cut by 2 bases, the J end by 0 bases, with 13 bases between. CDR1 KGHDR and CDR2 SFDVKD come from the germline V gene. Authors' data handling: Cell counts per sample came from amplifying reference gene primers. The method was immunoSEQ multiplex PCR; TCRdb's version includes in-frame clones alone and lacks a portion of them. The DNA gave D and trimming, while V, J and clone size come from that table. This repertoire shows roughly 430,000 clones, about 88% found once; its top ten account for about 1.5%. The gene calls are TRBV24-1 and TRBJ2-1; tentative D call: TRBD1 (6 bases). The source is a woman younger than 35 who had been exposed to COVID-19. Sequencing used PBMCs or T cells enriched from blood (not recorded which). DNA of the CDR3: TGTGCCACCAGTGATTCATCTAGGGGGAGCTCCTACAATGAGCAGTTCTTC. Protein sequence: CATSDSSRGSSYNEQFF.